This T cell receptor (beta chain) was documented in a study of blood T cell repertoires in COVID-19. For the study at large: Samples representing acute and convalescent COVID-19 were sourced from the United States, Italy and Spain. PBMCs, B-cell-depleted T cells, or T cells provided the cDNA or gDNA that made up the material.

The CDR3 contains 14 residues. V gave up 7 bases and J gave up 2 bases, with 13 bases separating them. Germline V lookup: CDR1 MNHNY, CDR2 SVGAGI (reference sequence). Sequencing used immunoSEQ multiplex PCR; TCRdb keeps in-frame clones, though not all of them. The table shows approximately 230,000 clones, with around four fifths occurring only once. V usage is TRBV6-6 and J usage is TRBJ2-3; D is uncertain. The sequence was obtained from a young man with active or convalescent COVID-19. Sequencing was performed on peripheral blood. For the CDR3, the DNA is TGTGCCAGCAAAACTACTACTGACACAGATACGCAGTATTTT. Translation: CASKTTTDTDTQYF.